The present entry profiles one T cell receptor beta chain with its context. The antigen is not known. This CDR3 is built from 13 residues. CDR1 and CDR2 (germline): SEHNR, FQNEAQ (reference sequence). V lost 8 bases to trimming and J lost 4 bases, with 15 bases between them. TCRdb reprocessed the 5' RACE reads with MiXCR, giving one entry per CDR3 protein. In the table there are about 190,000 distinct CDR3 sequences, approximately 15% of which are singletons. The data were obtained in a study of identical twins. Whole-study findings and limits: Low generation probability was overrepresented in out-of-frame alpha sequences shared by twins. In beta out-of-frame sequences, the excess sharing between twins was weaker.

These data also formed part of another study, on T cells expressing NK-cell markers. In that study: Sorted CD3+CD56-NKG2C+, CD3+CD56+NKG2C+ and CD3+CD56+NKG2C- T cells supplied the TCR beta repertoires.

The sequenced material came from CD8+ T cells sorted from blood. The source is a young woman in good health. This chain links TRBV7-9 with TRBJ2-7; D perhaps matches TRBD2 (5 bases). CDR3 DNA sequence: TGTGCCAGCTCGGAGGATCAGAGGTACGAGCAGTACTTC. Its translation is CASSEDQRYEQYF.